This passage covers 4 T cell receptor beta chains from one sample sequenced in a study of CXCR3-negative and CXCR3-positive naive CD8 T cells. General observations from the study: TRB CDR3s were more hydrophobic in CXCR3-positive than in CXCR3-negative naive cells.

The antigens these receptors bind are not known. Carrying UMI labels, the TRB cDNA libraries were prepared through 5' RACE. TCRdb processed the 5' RACE reads again and assigns one entry to each CDR3 protein, with no DNA. Here the sample table reports about 150,000 distinct CDR3 sequences. Sequenced: naive CXCR3+ CD8+ T cells from blood. Sample subset: CD45RO-CCR7+CD27+CD95- naive CD8+ T cells expressing CXCR3 (TNR3+). The source of these receptors is a human donor in good health. Some clones in this sample may be carry-over from other donors' samples.

The rearrangement links TRBV10-3 to TRBJ2-1. CDR1 is ENHRY, CDR2 SYGVKD, per germline. The CDR3 is 12 amino acids. The CDR3 reads CAISEPPQGEFF.

V and J are TRBV28 and TRBJ2-7; the D call of TRBD1 rests on TCRdb alone, since no DNA is present to check it. The CDR3 sequence is 16 residues long. CDR1 is MDHEN and CDR2 is SYDVKM in the germline V gene. This CDR3 reads CASSLRPVAGVYEQYF.

The rearrangement uses TRBV5-1 and TRBJ2-1; no DNA is available, so the TRBD2 call from TCRdb remains unchecked. Germline CDR1 is SGHRS and CDR2 is YFSETQ. There are 18 residues in the CDR3. The CDR3: CASSLAVFGTSGHNEQFF.

The chain couples TRBV29-1 to TRBJ2-1; TCRdb picks TRBD2, but there is no DNA to check that call. There are 15 residues in the CDR3. Germline CDR1 is SQVTM and CDR2 is ANQGSEA. CDR3 loop: CSVEKMGLASNEQFF.